This T cell receptor beta chain was sequenced for a study of cytomegalovirus exposure and HLA in healthy donors (dated by TCRdb to 2016 to 2017). Some background on the complete study: An earlier analysis of approximately 600 of the donors reported about 250 Gb of sequence data and 100 million to 130 million unique TCR beta sequences from 150 million to 200 million T cells. Donor age, sex, ethnicity and CMV serostatus were collected together with the repertoire data. In an earlier analysis of 587 of the donors, high-throughput TCR beta sequencing was used to judge whether each TCR beta V gene segment behaved as functional or pseudogenic. All discovery cohort repertoires had been generated on a single sequencing platform. Roughly 300 gigabases of sequencing data and tens of millions of unique TCR sequences were included in an early release covering about 600 HLA-typed donors. To predict cytomegalovirus infection status, the study combined high-throughput TCR immunosequencing, statistical association of individual TCRs with disease status, and machine learning. The later analysis used no new phenotypic data to find candidate immune exposures, relying instead on TCR beta sequences and their occurrence across donors. Because of strong linkage in the cohort, four or five DR-DQ haplotypes were treated as single units for association and clustering. The number of donors typed differed by locus, with about 620-630 for A, B, C, DRB1 and DQB1, roughly 550 for DQA1, approximately 580 for DPA1, and around 430 for DPB1. The study was designed to test whether signatures of past pathogen exposure could be identified by cataloging public T cell receptors. A later analysis re-examined previously published TCR beta repertoires from about 700 donors and added high-resolution HLA genotyping to investigate patterns of TCR occurrence. A later genetic analysis used genome-wide SNP genotypes for about three fifths of the 666 donors, treating that subset as a discovery cohort. Of the 300 to 500 genotyped donors, roughly 80% were placed in the genetic ancestry cluster associated with self-reported Caucasian donors. The study used immunosequencing to profile the T cell repertoires of 600 to 850 subjects and linked those repertoires to cytomegalovirus serostatus. Among 300 to 500 genotyped donors of the cohort, an average of approximately 240,000 unique TCR beta nucleotide sequences was sequenced per donor, of which roughly 17% were non-productive. HLA typing covered class I and class II loci at four-digit resolution. Besides the first cohort of roughly 640 subjects, a separate validation cohort made up of 90 to 150 different subjects was used. The investigation overall reported the following: At a false discovery rate of 0.05, a later analysis linked about 16,000 TCR beta sequences to specific HLA alleles. HLA typing was unavailable for some donors at each locus, so association tests used only the typed subset. Linkage disequilibrium might explain the correlated functional status among segregating V segments, but an unknown experimental factor could not be excluded. The presence/absence analyses assumed that sequencing depth was roughly uniform across donors, and that assumption may not be true. In vitro tests confirmed that a few of the cytomegalovirus-associated TCR beta chains recognize cytomegalovirus antigens. The 87-base-pair reads could not distinguish some IMGT-functional V segments, including TRBV6-2 and TRBV6-3, so those segments were excluded. A later genetic analysis reported fewer N-insertions in productive TCRs among donors in an Asian-associated ancestry cluster than the roughly 670-donor mean. A further reported finding was that TCR beta sequences accurately predicted the HLA-A and HLA-B alleles for most subjects in the first cohort. In this cohort, only TCR beta chains were sequenced, and detectable features were limited by the absence of alpha or paired-chain data. Immune exposure information for the cohort was limited to CMV serostatus. Most CMV-associated TCR beta chains appeared to be HLA-restricted in a later analysis, and the HLA associations seemed to be driven largely by CMV exposure. In both the original and validation cohorts, the classifier was reported to diagnose cytomegalovirus status with high specificity and sensitivity. In an earlier analysis of about 540 of the donors, most TCR beta V segments were observed in productive rearrangements about 87% or about 30% of the time, broadly matching IMGT annotations. A later analysis found that HLA-associated TCR beta chains were more clonally expanded and had lower generation probabilities than equally common non-associated chains. While some public TCRs were present in many individuals, most TCR sequences turned up only very rarely across donors. In a later analysis, several top co-occurrence clusters were reported to appear linked to parvovirus B19, influenza, CMV and Epstein-Barr virus. In a later genetic analysis, a missense DCLRE1C variant was associated with V-gene and J-gene trimming of TCR beta chains, and the association was replicated in an independent cohort. A cluster of highly shared sequence variants was judged likely to be a technical artifact of the sequencing pipeline. According to a later analysis, TCR association rates differed among HLA loci, with DRB1 alleles showing the most associated TCRs and HLA-C alleles showing the fewest. About 15 rarely observed V segments, including chromosome 9 orphons, were excluded from the earlier analysis of about 610 of the donors because counts were too low. The authors suggested that the approach could potentially be extended to other disease states and immunological phenotypes. The study listed approximately 150 TCR beta chains as associated with cytomegalovirus. When HLA alleles, especially DR and DQ, strongly co-occurred, attributing TCR associations to individual alleles was difficult.

The method behind the library was the immunoSEQ multiplex PCR assay. For the multiplex PCR, a mixture combining 60 forward primers for TCR Vbeta segments and 13 reverse primers for TCR Jbeta segments was used. The CDR3 region of rearranged TCR beta genes was amplified from genomic DNA with a multiplex PCR assay. The Illumina HiSeq System was used to sequence the amplified TCR beta libraries as 87-base-pair reads. Per the original workflow: Across the 670 or so repertoires, a later analysis counted tens of millions of unique TCR beta chains, 9.5 million to 13 million of which were shared by at least two donors. A nearest-neighbor algorithm error-corrected the raw reads and collapsed the reads into unique sequences, merging closely related sequences to remove PCR and sequencing errors. V, D and J gene segments were assigned by aligning CDR3 sequences to IMGT reference sequences. For a sequence to be retained, at least a six-nucleotide match to both a V gene segment and a J gene segment was required. A rearrangement was called productive if the CDR3 had no stop codons and remained in frame with V and J, and every other rearrangement was called non-productive. CDR3 was defined according to IMGT convention as the region running from the second conserved V-encoded cysteine to the conserved J-encoded phenylalanine. The earlier analysis of a few hundred of the donors excluded any sequence lacking an unambiguous match to a single V gene segment. An earlier analysis of 500 to 700 of the donors classified V segments as functional when productive rearrangements were above 56.7% and as segregating when the standard deviation between donors was above 5%. A statistical classification framework was built to diagnose cytomegalovirus status from the catalog of TCR beta chain sequences. In a later analysis, TCR nucleotide sequences were compared against IMGT/GENE-DB human TR gene sequences so that V and J genes could be assigned. Using the TCRdist pipeline, a later analysis assigned CDR3 sequences along with most-parsimonious VDJ recombination scenarios. In a later analysis, every TCR beta chain was defined by the combination of its CDR3 amino acid sequence and its V-gene family, and reads without a unique V-gene family were dropped. A later analysis removed several hundred highly shared, low-generation-probability nucleotide sequences to deal with suspected cross-contamination and a sequencing artifact. In a later analysis, a clonal expansion index was calculated for each public chain from normalized within-repertoire ranks of inferred template counts. In a later analysis, generation probabilities were computed using a VDJ recombination model fitted to out-of-frame rearrangements, and the results were checked against IGoR. In a later analysis, hypergeometric tests were used to score TCR-TCR, TCR-HLA and TCR-CMV co-occurrence, with a repertoire-size bias correction applied to TCR pairs. False discovery rates were estimated in a later analysis by permuting HLA or CMV assignments 20 times. In a later analysis, co-occurring TCRs were grouped using DBSCAN, and TCRdist sequence similarity was added for clustering within HLA-allele-positive subsets. Repertoires with fewer than 30,000 or more than 120,000 public chains were left out of co-occurrence clustering, as were five repertoires with anomalous nucleotide sharing. The table was pulled from immuneACCESS by TCRdb, which kept in-frame rearrangements only. Such tables lose some clones; where checked, under half of the loss comes from unresolved V genes, and the rest has no known cause. V, J and clone size derive from that table, while D and trimming were established from the DNA sequence. The data table for this sample lists approximately 34,000 clones. The top ten hold around 1.9% of the sample.

Taken from cysteine to phenylalanine, the CDR3 has 12 residues. Of the read, only the CDR3 DNA is kept; its 36 bases are in frame from base 1. At the junction V is shortened by 9 bases and J by 7 bases; bases outside the gene matches: 6. The germline V gene yields MDHEN for CDR1 and SYDVKM for CDR2. In regard to this clone: The antigen it recognizes is unknown.

The cohort comprised fewer than 750 healthy bone marrow donors. At the time of sampling, all cohort members were nominally healthy, though unrecorded immune exposures were likely present. The donor was CMV seropositive and belonged to the group of more than 250 seropositive cohort members. A peripheral blood sample was collected from each donor, and TCR beta sequencing was performed on peripheral blood mononuclear cells. The Qiagen DNeasy Blood Extraction Kit was used to extract genomic DNA from the blood cell samples. The sequenced sample was PBMCs. The rearranged chain carries TRBV28 and TRBJ2-3, with 8 bases matching TRBD1. This TCR was sampled from a woman aged 40 to 50 in good health and CMV-seropositive. The CDR3 protein sequence reads: CASSGGGYTQYF. The DNA sequence is as follows: TGTGCCAGTTCAGGGGGCGGGTATACGCAGTATTTT. Where the CDR3 stops, the reference TRBV28 and TRBJ2-3 genes take over; the full variable domain is DVKVTQSSRYLVKRTGEKVFLECVQDMDHENMFWYRQDPGLGLRLIYFSYDVKMKEKGDIPEGYSVSREKKERFSLILESASTNQTSMYLCASSGGGYTQYFGPGTRLTVL.